The clone carrying this T cell receptor (beta chain) was counted a few times. As yet, its antigen is unknown. Individuals who donated were healthy Caucasians from Russia aged roughly 6 to 90. Peripheral blood from each donor was collected in a volume of about 9.9 milliliters. Next came a second PCR, run for about 6 to 12 cycles, which used a sample-barcoded 5' primer along with a J-beta primer mix. Each CDR3 protein is one row after TCRdb ran MiXCR on the 5' RACE reads. This sample has about 800,000 distinct CDR3 sequences; 20% to 30% occur once, and the top ten carry 3.7%. V gave up 6 bases and J gave up 5 bases, with 22 bases separating them. The CDR3 is made up of 16 amino acids. This sample was taken from a study of blood T cells in healthy people across ages. Study-level findings and limits: Per million T cells, the diversity of TCR beta decreased roughly linearly as age advanced.

The sample was also reused in another study, on T cells of mothers and their children. From that study: The authors detected no persistent microchimeric T cell clones.

The chain has TRBV12-3 or TRBV12-4 and TRBJ2-5, with D possibly being TRBD1 (6 bases). Sequenced input: blood. The receptor was isolated from a boy between 10 and 17 years old in good health. DNA for the CDR3: TGTGCCAGCAGCCGAACTCGGTTACAGGGCCAGGAGACCCAGTACTTC. Encoded protein: CASSRTRLQGQETQYF.